This TCR beta chain derives from a study of CD8 T cells in Susac syndrome. The CDR3 sequence is 12 residues long. V was pared by 6 bases and J by 4 bases, with 9 bases between. Germline V gene lookup returns CDR1 SQVTM and CDR2 ANQGSEA. Sequencing of TCR beta, carried out with a high-throughput approach, was applied to CD8+ and CD4+ T cells from the blood. About 0.45 to 1 ug RNA was reverse transcribed with random hexamers. Using its own MiXCR run on the immunoSEQ multiplex PCR reads, TCRdb lists one record per CDR3 protein. Of about 90,000 distinct CDR3 sequences in the sample, roughly 95% were seen once. Findings and caveats of the study: Susac-specific public clones numbered about 16 in total CD8+ repertoires (and five in CD8+ TEMRA repertoires).

Turning to this clonotype: The target antigen is unknown.

Sample: CD8+ T cells from PBMCs. The receptor's source is a human donor with Susac syndrome. The chain employs TRBV29-1 and TRBJ2-2; D gene uncertain. The CDR3: CSVQLFTGELFF. The CDR3 DNA sequence: TGCAGCGTCCAGCTCTTCACCGGGGAGCTGTTTTTT.